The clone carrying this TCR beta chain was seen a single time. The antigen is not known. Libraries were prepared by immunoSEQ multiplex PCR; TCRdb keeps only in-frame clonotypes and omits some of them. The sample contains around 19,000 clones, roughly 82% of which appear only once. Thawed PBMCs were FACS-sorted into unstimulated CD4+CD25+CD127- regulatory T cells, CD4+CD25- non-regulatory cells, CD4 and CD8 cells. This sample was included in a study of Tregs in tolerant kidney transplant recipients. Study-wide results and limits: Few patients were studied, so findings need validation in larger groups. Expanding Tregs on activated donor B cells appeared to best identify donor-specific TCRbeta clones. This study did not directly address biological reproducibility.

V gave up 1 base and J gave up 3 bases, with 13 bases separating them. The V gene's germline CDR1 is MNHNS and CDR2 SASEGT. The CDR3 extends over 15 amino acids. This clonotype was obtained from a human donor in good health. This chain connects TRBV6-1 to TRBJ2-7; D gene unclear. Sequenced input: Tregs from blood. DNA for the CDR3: TGTGCCAGCAGTGAAGAAGGCTCGAAGCTCTACGAGCAGTACTTC. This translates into CASSEEGSKLYEQYF.